One sample yielded the 28 T cell receptor beta chains listed below, sequenced in a study of shared clonotypes between healthy human individuals. CD8 cells classed as naive were CD45RO-negative and positively selected for CCR7, excluding terminally differentiated effector memory CD45RA+ cells. Profiled with immunoSEQ multiplex PCR; TCRdb holds only in-frame clones, not every one. This sample has just over 2,000,000 clones, with about 95% found just once. Sequenced input: naive CD8+ T cells sorted from blood. The receptor set was obtained from a man aged 18 to 30 in good health.

The chain uses TRBV15 and TRBJ1-6; D is undetermined. Germline CDR1 reads LNHNV; CDR2 reads YYDKDF (reference sequence). V lost 5 bases and J 3 bases, leaving 14 bases between the germline ends. The CDR3 covers 16 residues. This chain's CDR3 is CATSPRGNYYNSPLHF. CDR3 DNA sequence: TGTGCCACCAGCCCCCGGGGAAATTACTATAATTCACCCCTCCACTTT.

The chain combines TRBV10-3 with TRBJ1-6, with no clear D. Germline V gives CDR1 ENHRY, CDR2 SYGVKD. CDR3 size: 16 residues. Trimming took off 1 base at V and 0 bases at J, with 7 bases between the two ends. CDR3 DNA: TGTGCCATCAGTGAGTTTGGGAGCTCCTATAATTCACCCCTCCACTTT. Protein sequence: CAISEFGSSYNSPLHF.

The V and J genes are TRBV6-5 and TRBJ1-4; 11 positions match TRBD1. Trimming cost V 4 bases and J 7 bases; bases outside gene matches: 5. The CDR3 runs to 15 residues. CDR1 and CDR2 from the germline V gene are MNHEY and SVGAGI. CDR3 residues: CASSSSGTGGEKLFF. The CDR3 DNA reads as TGTGCCAGCAGTTCGTCCGGGACAGGGGGTGAAAAACTGTTTTTT.

The CDR3 spells CASKVRGGTDTQYF. The CDR3 nucleotides read TGTGCCAGCAAGGTGCGGGGGGGCACAGATACGCAGTATTTT. The chain carries TRBV6-1 and TRBJ2-3, with 8 nucleotides matching TRBD2. Germline V gene data show CDR1 as MNHNS and CDR2 as SASEGT. The CDR3 sequence is 14 residues long. J lost 1 base, V lost 7 bases, and 4 bases had no gene match.

Only one count was recorded for this clone. This rearrangement joins TRBV28 to TRBJ2-1, with 10 bases that match TRBD2. J gave up 9 bases and V 2 bases, and 7 bases lay outside the gene matches. The CDR3 covers 15 residues. The germline V gene encodes CDR1 MDHEN and CDR2 SYDVKM. The CDR3 sequence: CASSLTSGALGEQFF. In DNA, the CDR3 is TGTGCCAGCAGTTTAACTAGCGGGGCCCTTGGTGAGCAGTTCTTC.

This rearrangement joins TRBV13 to TRBJ2-7; D perhaps matches TRBD1 (6 bases). V lost 5 bases to trimming and J lost 5 bases, with 10 bases between them. In germline, CDR1 is PRHDT, CDR2 FYEKMQ (reference sequence). The CDR3 loop spans 12 amino acids. The CDR3 loop reads CASSPGVDEQYF. The CDR3 nucleotides are TGTGCCAGCAGCCCAGGGGTAGACGAGCAGTACTTC.

V is TRBV9 and J is TRBJ2-7; D may correspond to TRBD1 or TRBD2 (5 bases each). Per the germline V gene, CDR1 is SGDLS and CDR2 is YYNGEE. V shed 0 bases and J shed 5 bases, with 9 bases lying between them. The CDR3 runs 13 residues. DNA of the CDR3: TGTGCCAGCAGCGTAGCTCGGGGCCACGAGCAGTACTTC. As protein: CASSVARGHEQYF.

The chain uses TRBV6-6 and TRBJ2-7, with unresolved D. Germline lookup yields CDR1 MNHNY and CDR2 SVGAGI (reference sequence). CDR3 length: 13 amino acids. V lost 2 bases, J lost 5 bases, and 10 bases lay in between. CDR3 bases: TGTGCCAGCAGTTACGTGGGTTGGGACGAGCAGTACTTC. Its protein is CASSYVGWDEQYF.

The chain links TRBV25-1 to TRBJ1-2; D might be TRBD1 (5 bases). Germline V lookup: CDR1 MGHDK, CDR2 SYGVNS. V lost 3 bases and J 4 bases, leaving 9 bases between the germline ends. This CDR3 has 13 amino acids. CDR3 region: CASSDAGLYGYTF. CDR3 DNA sequence: TGTGCCAGCAGTGATGCGGGGCTCTATGGCTACACCTTC.

This rearrangement joins TRBV7-6 to TRBJ2-7, with D possibly being TRBD1 (7 bases). This CDR3 is 15 amino acids long. Germline CDR1 SGHVS, CDR2 FNYEAQ. The V and J ends lost 4 bases and 4 bases respectively, with 17 bases between them. CDR3 DNA: TGTGCCAGCAGCTCGGGGGACAGCCCTGGGTACGAGCAGTACTTC. Its protein product is CASSSGDSPGYEQYF.

The chain recombines TRBV7-6 with TRBJ1-2; 9 bases match TRBD1. In germline, CDR1 is SGHVS, CDR2 FNYEAQ. This CDR3 region has 16 residues. V dropped 6 bases and J dropped 2; count of bases not matched to a gene: 10. DNA of the CDR3: TGTGCCAGCAGTTACCCCGACAGGGGGGCCAACTATGGCTACACCTTC. Protein: CASSYPDRGANYGYTF.

The chain has TRBV5-5 and TRBJ1-1; D possibly corresponds to TRBD1 (6 bases). From germline, CDR1 is SGHKS and CDR2 YYEKEE (reference sequence). Between the trimmed V and J ends, which lost 3 bases and 0 bases, there was a span of 6 bases. The CDR3 is 13 amino acids. The CDR3 DNA is TGTGCCAGCAGCTGGACAGTGAACACTGAAGCTTTCTTT. Translated: CASSWTVNTEAFF.

The chain has TRBV6-6 and TRBJ2-1; D tentatively reads TRBD1 or TRBD2 (5 bases each). CDR1 is MNHNY and CDR2 is SVGAGI in the germline V gene (reference sequence). Between the trimmed V and J ends, which lost 7 bases and 0 bases, there was a span of 16 bases. This CDR3 region has 16 residues. The CDR3 DNA reads as TGTGCCAGCAATGTTGAGGGACCGATCTCCTACAATGAGCAGTTCTTC. Translation gives CASNVEGPISYNEQFF.

This clone has more than one count but fewer than ten. The rearrangement uses TRBV25-1 and TRBJ2-7; 7 bases map to TRBD2. Germline values: CDR1 MGHDK, CDR2 SYGVNS. The CDR3 spans 12 residues. Unmatched junction bases numbered 3, after V lost 4 bases and J lost 6 bases. For the CDR3, the DNA is TGTGCCAGCAGTGGCCCGGGGGGCGAGCAGTACTTC. Translation gives CASSGPGGEQYF.

Of note for this clone: Other DNA sequences in the same sample also yield this CDR3. The rearrangement uses TRBV27 and TRBJ2-1; 9 bases align to TRBD1. The CDR3 totals 16 residues. Germline loops: CDR1 MNHEY, CDR2 SMNVEV (reference sequence). The V gene end was trimmed by 2 bases and the J gene end by 4 bases; junction bases not matched to a gene: 6. The CDR3 loop reads CASSLSPGTGYNEQFF. The CDR3 region has the DNA TGTGCCAGCAGTTTAAGTCCCGGGACAGGGTACAATGAGCAGTTCTTC.

The chain has TRBV5-6 and TRBJ1-5; D gene uncertain. The CDR3 sequence is 14 residues long. Trimming shortened V by 0 bases and J by 4 bases, and 8 bases separated the two germline ends. Germline-derived CDR1 and CDR2 are SGHDT and YYEEEE. The CDR3 bases are TGTGCCAGCAGCTTGGCTCCAGCTAATCAGCCCCAGCATTTT. Its protein is CASSLAPANQPQHF. The full variable domain, rest sourced from reference TRBV5-6 and TRBJ1-5, is DAGVTQSPTHLIKTRGQQVTLRCSPKSGHDTVSWYQQALGQGPQFIFQYYEEEERQRGNFPDRFSGHQFPNYSSELNVNALLLGDSALYLCASSLAPANQPQHFGDGTRLSIL.

The gene calls are TRBV27 and TRBJ2-7; D may match TRBD1 or TRBD2 (5 bases each). The V end was cut by 7 bases, the J end by 12 bases, with 16 bases between. This CDR3 is 11 amino acids long. Germline V CDR1 and CDR2: MNHEY, SMNVEV (reference sequence). The CDR3 here is CASTLAGTTYF. The CDR3 region has the DNA TGTGCCAGCACTCTAGCCGGGACCACGTACTTC.

The chain carries TRBV27 and TRBJ2-7, with 8 bases that match TRBD1. The CDR3 is made up of 13 amino acids. J lost 7 bases, V lost 5 bases, and 7 bases had no gene match. Germline V gene lookup returns CDR1 MNHEY and CDR2 SMNVEV (reference sequence). The CDR3 nucleotides are TGTGCCAGCAGTCCTACAGGGGGTGGAGAGCAGTACTTC. This codes for CASSPTGGGEQYF.

This sequence joins TRBV10-1 and TRBJ2-7; D is undetermined. CDR3 length: 12 amino acids. Per the germline V gene, CDR1 is WNHNN and CDR2 is SYGVQD (reference sequence). Trimming took 2 bases from V and 6 from J, leaving 8 bases between them. The DNA for the CDR3 is TGCGCCAGCAGTGAGAACTCTCTCGAGCAGTACTTC. It is translated as CASSENSLEQYF.

The chain is built from TRBV4-1 and TRBJ2-7; a weak D match, TRBD2 (6 bases). Trimming removed 3 bases at V and 0 bases at J, with 12 bases between. The V gene's germline CDR1 is MGHRA and CDR2 YSYEKL. The CDR3 is 15 residues long. The CDR3 sequence: CASSQEPGLSYEQYF. CDR3 coding DNA: TGCGCCAGCAGCCAGGAACCGGGACTCTCCTACGAGCAGTACTTC.

The rearrangement uses TRBV30 and TRBJ1-1; no clear D. Germline V gene data show CDR1 as GTSNPN and CDR2 as SVGIG (reference sequence). V was trimmed by 5 bases and J by 4 bases, leaving 11 bases between them. The CDR3 is made up of 12 amino acids. The CDR3 nucleotides read TGTGCCTGGGGGTCGGGAGGCACTGAAGCTTTCTTT. Protein product: CAWGSGGTEAFF.

CDR3 sequence: CASGAGGESYEQYF. In DNA, the CDR3 is TGTGCCAGCGGGGCAGGGGGAGAATCCTACGAGCAGTACTTC. This sequence joins TRBV28 and TRBJ2-7; the match to TRBD1 covers 7 bases. CDR1 MDHEN and CDR2 SYDVKM come from the germline V gene. Trimming at V came to 8 bases and at J to 1 base, leaving 8 bases not matched to a gene. CDR3 length: 14 residues.

This chain links TRBV7-9 with TRBJ1-1; 7 bases align to TRBD1. CDR1 SEHNR and CDR2 FQNEAQ come from the germline V gene (reference sequence). CDR3 length: 16 amino acids. Trimming removed 7 bases from V and 6 bases from J; junction bases left unmatched: 17. CDR3 sequence reads: CASIKGVGGRIAEAFF. The DNA for the CDR3 is TGTGCCAGCATCAAAGGAGTAGGGGGCAGGATCGCTGAAGCTTTCTTT.

J is TRBJ2-1 and V is TRBV27; 9 bases map to TRBD2. The trim removed 6 bases at V and 6 bases at J, leaving 9 bases unmatched. The V gene's germline CDR1 is MNHEY and CDR2 SMNVEV (reference sequence). This CDR3 comprises 15 residues. The CDR3, as DNA: TGTGCCAGCAGGATCTCTGCGGGAGGGTCCAATGAGCAGTTCTTC. As protein: CASRISAGGSNEQFF.

This clone appeared once. The chain has TRBV6-1 and TRBJ2-5; D remains unclear. V was trimmed by 6 bases and J by 0 bases, leaving 2 bases between them. CDR3 length equals 11 residues. Germline values: CDR1 MNHNS, CDR2 SASEGT. The CDR3 loop is CASRYQETQYF. The CDR3 bases are TGTGCCAGCAGGTACCAAGAGACCCAGTACTTC.

The chain employs TRBV27 and TRBJ2-1; D unclear. Germline CDR1 and CDR2: MNHEY and SMNVEV (reference sequence). The CDR3 sequence is 13 residues long. Trimming left V 5 bases short and J 8 bases short, with 13 bases between. The CDR3 loop reads CASSPTFRDEQFF. The CDR3 nucleotides are TGTGCCAGCAGTCCCACCTTTAGGGATGAGCAGTTCTTC.

This chain joins TRBV28 and TRBJ2-7; no reliable D call. This CDR3 is built from 13 residues. The V end was cut by 1 base, the J end by 5 bases, with 9 bases between. Germline lookup yields CDR1 MDHEN and CDR2 SYDVKM. This chain's CDR3 is CASSLSGVNEQYF. The CDR3 nucleotides read TGTGCCAGCAGTTTATCTGGGGTCAACGAGCAGTACTTC.

This clone was found a few times. This sequence joins TRBV19 and TRBJ1-2, with D uncertain. The germline gives CDR1 LNHDA, CDR2 SQIVND (reference sequence). The V end was cut by 6 bases, the J end by 0 bases, with 8 bases between. This CDR3 is built from 13 residues. This CDR3 is CASSSPPNYGYTF. The CDR3 DNA reads as TGTGCCAGTAGCTCGCCTCCTAACTATGGCTACACCTTC.